The present T cell receptor beta chain was sequenced within a study of T cell repertoires in cytomegalovirus infection. Study-level background: HLA-B-restricted CMV epitopes that are well studied were used alongside recently identified HLA-C-restricted ones. Indications of both CMV infection and matching HLA type were provided by public TCR beta signatures.

Trimming shortened V by 5 bases and J by 8 bases, and 16 bases separated the two germline ends. The germline V gene encodes CDR1 SGHVS and CDR2 FQNEAQ. There are 14 residues in the CDR3. TCRdb re-called the reads through MiXCR, storing one row per CDR3 protein. Here the sample spans around 430,000 distinct CDR3 sequences, roughly 46% being singletons. This clonotype was seen only a few times. Its antigen is undetermined. Study conclusions and caveats: Summed public TCR beta family frequency identified CMV carriers bearing the relevant HLA. The ex vivo response showed dominance by HLA-C-restricted CMV-specific TCR beta clonotypes.

The material sequenced was cultured PBMCs, taken from culture after CMV antigen stimulation. J is TRBJ2-1 and V is TRBV7-8; the D is unclear. The sequence came from a human donor in good health (CMV status not recorded). Some clones in this sample may be carry-over from other donors' samples. This chain's CDR3 is CASSTRPLGDEQFF. DNA for the CDR3: TGTGCCAGCAGCACGCGTCCACTCGGCGATGAGCAGTTCTTC.